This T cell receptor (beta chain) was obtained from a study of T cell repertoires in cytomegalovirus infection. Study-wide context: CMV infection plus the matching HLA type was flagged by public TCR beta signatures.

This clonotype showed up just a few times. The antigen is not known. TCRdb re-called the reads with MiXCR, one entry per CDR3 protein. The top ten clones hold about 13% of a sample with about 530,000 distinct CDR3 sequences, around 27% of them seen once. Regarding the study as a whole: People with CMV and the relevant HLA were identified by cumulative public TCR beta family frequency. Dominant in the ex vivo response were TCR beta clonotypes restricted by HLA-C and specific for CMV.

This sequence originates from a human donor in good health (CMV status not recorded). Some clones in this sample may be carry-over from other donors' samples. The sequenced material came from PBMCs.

CDR3 protein: CASSYRGGGSYNEQFF. In DNA form, the CDR3 reads TGTGCCAGCAGCTACCGTGGGGGGGGCTCCTACAATGAGCAGTTCTTC. This chain uses TRBV7-2 with TRBJ2-1, with 7 nucleotides matching TRBD2. Unmatched junction bases numbered 6, after V lost 4 bases and J lost 0 bases. CDR3 length equals 16 residues. In germline, CDR1 is SGHTA, CDR2 FQGNSA.